The 30 T cell receptor beta chains below all came from one sample that was sequenced in a study of CD8 T cells in cerebrospinal fluid in Alzheimer's disease. Reanalyzing the 10x single-cell sequencing reads, TCRdb keeps one entry per CDR3 protein, without DNA. The sample includes more than 1,300 distinct CDR3 sequences. The source material was cerebrospinal fluid. The receptors derive from a human donor with Alzheimer's disease.

In terms of frequency, this clonotype is large. The chain carries TRBV7-3 and TRBJ2-2. In germline, CDR1 is SGHTA, CDR2 FQGTGA. The CDR3 runs 13 residues. The chain's CDR3 is CASSAADTGELFF.

This clonotype ranks as medium-sized in terms of frequency. The chain uses TRBV5-1 and TRBJ1-1. Germline CDR1 is SGHRS and CDR2 is YFSETQ. This CDR3 has 15 amino acids. CDR3 residues: CASSVIQGGGTEAFF. Full variable domain (remainder filled in from reference TRBV5-1 and TRBJ1-1): KAGVTQTPRYLIKTRGQQVTLSCSPISGHRSVSWYQQTPGQGLQFLFEYFSETQRNKGNFPGRFSGRQFSNSRSEMNVSTLELGDSALYLCASSVIQGGGTEAFFGQGTRLTVV.

Its frequency marks this clonotype as medium-sized. This chain connects TRBV12-3 or TRBV12-4 to TRBJ2-7; TCRdb returns TRBD1, unconfirmable since there is no DNA. CDR3 length equals 13 residues. The chain's CDR3 is CASSEGQLYEQYF.

Measured by frequency, this clonotype is medium-sized. The V and J genes are TRBV5-1 and TRBJ1-4; with no DNA, the TCRdb D assignment of TRBD1 cannot be verified. This CDR3 region has 13 residues. CDR1 is SGHRS and CDR2 is YFSETQ in the germline V gene. The CDR3 sequence: CASSGGAREKLFF.

This clonotype shows up as medium-sized by frequency. This sequence joins TRBV20-1 and TRBJ2-7; TCRdb proposes TRBD1, but this gene call is untestable without DNA. The germline V gene has CDR1 DFQATT and CDR2 SNEGSKA (reference sequence). This CDR3 spans 16 amino acids. CDR3 amino acids: CSARDLGGLRNDEQYF.

This clonotype registers medium-sized by frequency. This chain connects TRBV9 to TRBJ2-6; TCRdb reports TRBD1, a call that lacks DNA to check it against. The germline V gene has CDR1 SGDLS and CDR2 YYNGEE. The CDR3 runs to 17 residues. The CDR3 spells CASSVGQGGSGANVLTF.

This clonotype ranks as medium-sized (0.01 to 0.1%) in terms of frequency. The rearrangement links TRBV12-5 to TRBJ2-5; the TCRdb call, TRBD2, lacks DNA for checking. Germline V gene data show CDR1 as LGHNT and CDR2 as FRNRAP. The CDR3 runs to 14 residues. CDR3 amino acids: CASGPGLFQETQYF.

This clonotype is labeled medium-sized based on frequency. The chain links TRBV29-1 to TRBJ2-7; TCRdb calls TRBD1, which cannot be checked without DNA. Germline CDR1 reads SQVTM; CDR2 reads ANQGSEA. The CDR3 has 13 amino acids. The CDR3 here is CSVARQGGHEQYF.

This clonotype is labeled medium-sized based on frequency. CDR3 sequence: CASSSGFTGNTIYF. J is TRBJ1-3 and V is TRBV6-5. CDR1 is MNHEY, CDR2 SVGAGI, per germline. The CDR3 has 14 amino acids.

In terms of frequency, this clonotype is medium-sized (0.01 to 0.1%). The CDR3 is CASRKGFPGLINEKLFF. The chain recombines TRBV2 with TRBJ1-4. Per the germline V gene, CDR1 is SNHLY and CDR2 is FYNNEI. The CDR3 has 17 amino acids. The full variable domain, rest sourced from reference TRBV2 and TRBJ1-4, is EPEVTQTPSHQVTQMGQEVILRCVPISNHLYFYWYRQILGQKVEFLVSFYNNEISEKSEIFDDQFSVERPDGSNFTLKIRSTKLEDSAMYFCASRKGFPGLINEKLFFGSGTQLSVL.

This clonotype is identified as medium-sized from frequency. The CDR3: CASSPGGRQGAGEQYF. The chain is built from TRBV5-1 and TRBJ2-7; the TCRdb call, TRBD1, lacks DNA for checking. This CDR3 contains 16 residues. Germline CDR1 and CDR2: SGHRS and YFSETQ.

This clonotype shows up as large by frequency. V usage is TRBV20-1 and J usage is TRBJ1-1; as DNA is missing, the TRBD1 call by TCRdb cannot be tested. Germline V gene lookup returns CDR1 DFQATT and CDR2 SNEGSKA (reference sequence). The CDR3 totals 13 residues. The CDR3 sequence: CSAHGAGNTEAFF.

This clonotype registers large by frequency. This chain connects TRBV3-1 to TRBJ1-2. Per germline, CDR1 LGHDT and CDR2 YNNKEL (reference sequence). CDR3 length equals 14 residues. CDR3: CASSQEGQTHGYTF.

This clonotype is identified as medium-sized from frequency. The CDR3 protein is CASSRRTGGRGNQPQHF. V is TRBV7-8 and J is TRBJ1-5; the D call of TRBD1 rests on TCRdb alone, since no DNA is present to check it. This CDR3 has 17 amino acids. Germline CDR1 SGHVS, CDR2 FQNEAQ.

The gene calls are TRBV6-1 and TRBJ1-2; TCRdb returns TRBD1, unconfirmable since there is no DNA. The CDR3 has 15 residues. Germline-derived CDR1 and CDR2 are MNHNS and SASEGT. The CDR3 sequence: CASSAQMTGLYGYTF.

This clonotype is deemed medium-sized (0.01 to 0.1%) by its frequency. The rearrangement links TRBV7-3 to TRBJ2-3. Per the germline V gene, CDR1 is SGHTA and CDR2 is FQGTGA. This CDR3 is 13 amino acids long. The CDR3 reads CASSLMATDTQYF.

This clonotype ranks as medium-sized in terms of frequency. V is TRBV29-1 and J is TRBJ2-7; TCRdb's D call of TRBD1 is untestable without DNA. CDR1 SQVTM and CDR2 ANQGSEA come from the germline V gene. This CDR3 contains 14 residues. The CDR3 sequence: CSVGGQGSIYEQYF.

Its frequency marks this clonotype as medium-sized. This rearrangement joins TRBV28 to TRBJ2-7; TCRdb's assignment of TRBD1 cannot be checked, as there is no DNA. This CDR3 comprises 15 residues. Germline V CDR1 and CDR2: MDHEN, SYDVKM. The CDR3 spells CASSFQGQLSYEQYF.

This chain links TRBV5-4 with TRBJ2-5. The CDR3 covers 16 residues. Germline V gene lookup returns CDR1 SGHNT and CDR2 YYREEE (reference sequence). The CDR3 region is CASSLSGVRARETQYF.

This clonotype is called medium-sized (0.01 to 0.1%) based on its frequency. The chain is built from TRBV30 and TRBJ2-7; the D call of TRBD1 rests on TCRdb alone, since no DNA is present to check it. Germline V CDR1 and CDR2: GTSNPN, SVGIG (reference sequence). This CDR3 comprises 13 residues. CDR3 amino acids: CAWSVARGYEQYF.

The J gene is TRBJ2-5, the V gene TRBV3-1; the D call of TRBD1 rests on TCRdb alone, since no DNA is present to check it. There are 15 residues in the CDR3. Germline V lookup: CDR1 LGHDT, CDR2 YNNKEL (reference sequence). The CDR3 protein is CASSPELGGGETQYF.

This clonotype is medium-sized by frequency. The chain uses TRBV20-1 and TRBJ2-3; TCRdb proposes TRBD2, but this gene call is untestable without DNA. The CDR3 length is 16 residues. From germline, CDR1 is DFQATT and CDR2 SNEGSKA (reference sequence). The CDR3 region is CSARDRAREGTDTQYF.

This clonotype is medium-sized by frequency. This sequence joins TRBV29-1 and TRBJ1-1; TCRdb names TRBD1, which stays unverified in the absence of DNA. Per germline, CDR1 SQVTM and CDR2 ANQGSEA. The CDR3 is made up of 11 amino acids. The CDR3 sequence: CSGWDGREAFF.

Frequency places this clonotype as medium-sized (0.01 to 0.1%). J is TRBJ2-7 and V is TRBV6-6; TCRdb returns TRBD1, unconfirmable since there is no DNA. The CDR3 sequence is 16 residues long. CDR1 MNHNY and CDR2 SVGAGI come from the germline V gene (reference sequence). CDR3 sequence: CASSRLIGGVPYEQYF.

This clonotype is medium-sized by frequency. This chain connects TRBV10-2 to TRBJ2-5; there is no DNA to check the TCRdb D call of TRBD1. From germline, CDR1 is WSHSY and CDR2 SAAADI. The CDR3 contains 15 residues. CDR3 loop: CASRIGTGSQETQYF.

The chain carries TRBV15 and TRBJ1-5. CDR1 and CDR2 from the germline V gene are LNHNV and YYDKDF (reference sequence). The CDR3 has 15 residues. CDR3 loop: CATSSEGSKSQPQHF.

This clonotype is labeled medium-sized based on frequency. The chain uses TRBV29-1 and TRBJ2-1; the TCRdb call, TRBD2, lacks DNA for checking. CDR1 and CDR2 (germline): SQVTM, ANQGSEA. The CDR3 runs 14 residues. The CDR3: CSVPGTGTYNEQFF.

In terms of frequency, this clonotype is medium-sized. The CDR3 sequence is CASSQGYNSPLHF. The chain carries TRBV27 and TRBJ1-6; TCRdb selects TRBD1, and the lack of DNA leaves this call unchecked. This CDR3 is built from 13 residues. Germline CDR1 reads MNHEY; CDR2 reads SMNVEV (reference sequence).

According to its frequency, this clonotype is medium-sized. The chain uses TRBV18 and TRBJ2-7. This CDR3 is 13 amino acids long. Germline CDR1 KGHSH, CDR2 LQKENI. The CDR3: CASSPTAAYEQYF.

Considering frequency, this clonotype is medium-sized. The J gene is TRBJ2-7, the V gene TRBV20-1; the TCRdb D gene call, TRBD2, has no DNA to confirm it. CDR1 and CDR2 (germline): DFQATT, SNEGSKA (reference sequence). CDR3 length: 14 amino acids. CDR3 sequence: CSALSSGLRYEQYF.